The present T cell receptor beta chain was sequenced within a study of T cells in localized non-small cell lung cancer. Study-wide findings and caveats: Only one tumor region was sequenced, so heterogeneity remains possible. Uninvolved adjacent lung had the highest recorded T cell clonality, with tumor below it. Higher blood T cell density tracked longer overall survival. Detection in adjacent lung was observed for a median roughly 57 of the top 100 tumor clones.

This CDR3 contains 16 residues. Germline V gene sequence: CDR1 MGHRA, CDR2 YSYEKL. The V gene end was trimmed by 1 base and the J gene end by 1 base; junction bases not matched to a gene: 5. Only in-frame clones appear in the TCRdb table, and some are missing; sequencing was by immunoSEQ multiplex PCR. The sample has thousands of clones, 35% to 45% seen once; the top ten hold roughly 8%. This clone has a handful of counts. Its antigen remains unknown. V gene TRBV4-1 combines with J gene TRBJ1-1; 8 bases are shared with TRBD1. The specimen comprised lung tumor tissue, sampled before any cancer treatment. The sequence was collected from a male donor at least 60 years old with stage I squamous cell lung carcinoma. As DNA, the CDR3 is TGCGCCAGCAGCCAAGGTTTGGACAGGGAGAACACTGAAGCTTTCTTT. The encoded protein is CASSQGLDRENTEAFF.